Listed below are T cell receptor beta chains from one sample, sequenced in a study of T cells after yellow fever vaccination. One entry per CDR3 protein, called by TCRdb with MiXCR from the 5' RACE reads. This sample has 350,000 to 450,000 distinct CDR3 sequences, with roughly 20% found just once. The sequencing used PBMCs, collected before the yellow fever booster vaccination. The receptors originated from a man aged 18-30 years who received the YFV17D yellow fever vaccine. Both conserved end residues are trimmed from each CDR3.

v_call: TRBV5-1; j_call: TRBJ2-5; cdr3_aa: ASSPGQLLETQY
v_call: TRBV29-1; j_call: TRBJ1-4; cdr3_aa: SVQRRIATNEKLF
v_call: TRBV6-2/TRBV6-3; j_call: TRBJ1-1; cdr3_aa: ASGRGGLRAF
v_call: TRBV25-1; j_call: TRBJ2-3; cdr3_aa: ASSGGWLTSTDTQY
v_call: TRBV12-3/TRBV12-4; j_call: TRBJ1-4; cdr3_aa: ASSLLGVEKLF
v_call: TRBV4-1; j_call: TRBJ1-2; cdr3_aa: ASSQESVDYGYT
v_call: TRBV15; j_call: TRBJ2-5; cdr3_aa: ATSPGEGGETQY
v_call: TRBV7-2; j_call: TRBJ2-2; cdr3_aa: ASSTRTSGTGELF
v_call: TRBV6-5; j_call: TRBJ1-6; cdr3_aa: ASSYSTMLALH
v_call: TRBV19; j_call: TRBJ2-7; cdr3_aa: ASSIDRGSAEQY
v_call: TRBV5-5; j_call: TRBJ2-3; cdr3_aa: ASSLSLAGGPSTDTQY
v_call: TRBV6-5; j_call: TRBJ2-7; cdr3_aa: ASSSVAGRVQY
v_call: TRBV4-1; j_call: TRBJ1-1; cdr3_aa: ASSRDRGRVNTEAF
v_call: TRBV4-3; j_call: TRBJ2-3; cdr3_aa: ASSQDSEDTQY
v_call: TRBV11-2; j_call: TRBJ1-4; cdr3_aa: ASSLDTGGGFTLF
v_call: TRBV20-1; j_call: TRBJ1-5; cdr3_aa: SAISGGGPLSQPQH
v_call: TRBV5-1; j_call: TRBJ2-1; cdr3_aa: ASSDGTTDNEQF
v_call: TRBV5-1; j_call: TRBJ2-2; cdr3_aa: ASSLAEAGELF
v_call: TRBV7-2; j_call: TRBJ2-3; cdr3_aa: ASSLEWGGGDTQY
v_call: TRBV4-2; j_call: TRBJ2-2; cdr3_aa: ASSQGGQPNTGELF
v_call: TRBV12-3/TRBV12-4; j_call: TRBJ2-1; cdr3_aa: ASSPRDFAGNEQF